Each of the 14 T cell receptor beta chains below was sequenced from the same sample in a study of blood T cell repertoires in COVID-19 (TCRdb year 2020). Library construction relied on the immunoSEQ multiplex PCR assay. The clones in this table, taken by TCRdb from immuneACCESS, are in-frame only. Not every clone is retained; where verified, under half of the shortfall comes from an unresolved V gene, and the cause of the rest is unknown. The sample table contains 310,000 or so clones; only one count was recorded for 90% of them. In total, the top ten clones hold 1.7% of the sample. The source material was PBMCs or T cells enriched from blood (not recorded which). These receptors were taken from a woman aged 18 to 35 with acute COVID-19.

V usage is TRBV24-1 and J usage is TRBJ2-1, with 7 bases aligning to TRBD2. In germline, CDR1 is KGHDR, CDR2 SFDVKD. There are 15 residues in the CDR3. The junction had 9 bases not matched to a gene; V was cut back by 4 bases and J by 7 bases. CDR3 sequence: CATSEGGRADNEQFF. Here the CDR3 DNA reads TGTGCCACCAGTGAAGGAGGGAGGGCCGATAATGAGCAGTTCTTC.

The chain links TRBV11-2 to TRBJ1-2; a weak D match, TRBD1 (5 bases). The V gene lost 5 bases and the J gene lost 3 bases, with 10 bases spanning the gap. Germline V CDR1 and CDR2: SGHAT, FQNNGV. This CDR3 has 13 residues. CDR3 DNA: TGTGCCAGCAGCGACAGCGGGCACTATGGCTACACCTTC. It specifies CASSDSGHYGYTF.

V usage is TRBV7-9 and J usage is TRBJ1-2; 7 bases map to TRBD1. This CDR3 spans 14 amino acids. V lost 6 bases to trimming and J lost 3 bases; unmatched junction nucleotides: 7. From germline, CDR1 is SEHNR and CDR2 FQNEAQ (reference sequence). This chain's CDR3 is CASSPPGTDYGYTF. CDR3 sequence (DNA): TGTGCCAGCAGTCCACCCGGGACAGACTATGGCTACACCTTC.

This clone was counted between two and nine times. The chain is built from TRBV24-1 and TRBJ2-1; 8 nucleotides match TRBD2. Germline CDR1 and CDR2: KGHDR and SFDVKD. The junction had 12 bases not matched to a gene; V was cut back by 2 bases and J by 7 bases. The CDR3 is 17 residues long. The CDR3 sequence is CATSDSPGTRAGNEQFF. The CDR3 bases are TGTGCCACCAGTGATTCGCCCGGGACTAGGGCTGGGAATGAGCAGTTCTTC.

CDR3 sequence: CASSPGGANQPQHF. CDR3 coding DNA: TGTGCCAGCAGTCCCGGGGGGGCGAATCAGCCCCAGCATTTT. The V and J genes are TRBV28 and TRBJ1-5, with D possibly being TRBD1 (6 bases). Trimming pared 5 bases from V and 4 bases from J, leaving 12 bases between. Per the germline V gene, CDR1 is MDHEN and CDR2 is SYDVKM. CDR3 length: 14 amino acids.

The gene calls are TRBV24-1 and TRBJ1-2; D is perhaps TRBD1 (5 bases). Germline V gene sequence: CDR1 KGHDR, CDR2 SFDVKD. Between the trimmed V and J ends, which lost 4 bases and 6 bases, there was a span of 11 bases. This CDR3 comprises 13 residues. The CDR3 is CATSDPGSDGYTF. In DNA form, the CDR3 reads TGTGCCACCAGTGACCCAGGGTCCGATGGCTACACCTTC.

The chain carries TRBV7-2 and TRBJ2-3, with 11 bases fitting TRBD2. Trimming took 10 bases from V and 1 from J; bases not matched to a gene: 4. CDR1 is SGHTA, CDR2 FQGNSA, per germline. The CDR3 is made up of 14 amino acids. The CDR3 loop reads CATKTSGGTDTQYF. The CDR3 DNA reads TGTGCCACCAAGACTAGCGGGGGCACAGATACGCAGTATTTT.

This clone was observed a handful of times. The chain recombines TRBV28 with TRBJ1-2, with 7 bases identical to TRBD1. Looked up from germline, CDR1 is MDHEN and CDR2 is SYDVKM. The V gene end was trimmed by 5 bases and the J gene end by 6 bases; junction bases not matched to a gene: 6. The CDR3 loop spans 13 amino acids. The CDR3 is CASSLTGSNGYTF. DNA for the CDR3: TGTGCCAGCAGTCTGACAGGGTCGAATGGCTACACCTTC.

The chain employs TRBV15 and TRBJ2-1, with 15 positions matching TRBD2. The CDR3 is 17 residues long. Looked up from germline, CDR1 is LNHNV and CDR2 is YYDKDF (reference sequence). V trimming: 4 bases; J trimming: 2 bases; junction bases outside the gene matches: 3. CDR3: CATSKGLAGGPYNEQFF. The CDR3 DNA sequence: TGTGCCACCAGCAAGGGACTAGCGGGAGGTCCCTACAATGAGCAGTTCTTC.

The chain carries TRBV7-2 and TRBJ1-3, with TRBD1 matching over 9 bases. The CDR3 length is 15 residues. V was pared by 2 bases and J by 4 bases, with 3 bases of the junction left unmatched. Germline V gene sequence: CDR1 SGHTA, CDR2 FQGNSA. In DNA form, the CDR3 reads TGTGCCAGCAGCTTACAAGGACAGGGGGGAAACACCATATATTTT. Translating it yields CASSLQGQGGNTIYF.

This clone has a single count. This chain joins TRBV5-6 and TRBJ2-2, with D possibly TRBD2 on 5 matching bases. The V gene's germline CDR1 is SGHDT and CDR2 YYEEEE. Trimming pared 6 bases from V and 6 bases from J, leaving 12 bases between. This CDR3 region has 13 residues. The CDR3 here is CASTPTRAGELFF. The CDR3, as DNA: TGTGCCAGCACCCCTACTAGAGCCGGGGAGCTGTTTTTT.

The rearrangement links TRBV5-1 to TRBJ2-2; no reliable D call. The CDR3 is made up of 14 amino acids. CDR1 and CDR2 from the germline V gene are SGHRS and YFSETQ. V lost 6 bases, J lost 1 base, and 10 bases lay in between. The CDR3 bases are TGCGCCAGCAACCCGCTAGGGAACACCGGGGAGCTGTTTTTT. This encodes CASNPLGNTGELFF.

This chain links TRBV7-2 with TRBJ2-3; 8 bases agree with TRBD2. Per germline, CDR1 SGHTA and CDR2 FQGNSA. The CDR3 is 16 amino acids. The J segment lost 1 base and the V segment lost 1 base, leaving 4 bases of the junction unmatched. CDR3 in DNA: TGTGCCAGCAGCTTAGGAGCGGGAGTGCGCACAGATACGCAGTATTTT. It translates to CASSLGAGVRTDTQYF.

The V and J genes are TRBV28 and TRBJ2-7; weak D call: TRBD2 (6 bases). V lost 3 bases and J 6 bases, leaving 9 bases between the germline ends. The CDR3 extends over 12 amino acids. Per the germline V gene, CDR1 is MDHEN and CDR2 is SYDVKM. The CDR3, as DNA: TGTGCCAGCAGTTTTTTGGGAGGCGAGCAGTACTTC. This encodes CASSFLGGEQYF.